This TCR beta chain came from a study of technical replicates of blood from a handful of donors. Generated by immunoSEQ multiplex PCR, the TCRdb table keeps only in-frame clones and is missing some. The repertoire includes about 69,000 clones, about 90% of them detected once, and less than 5% sits in the top ten. This clone was seen just once. The junction had 8 bases not matched to a gene; V was cut back by 5 bases and J by 3 bases. In germline, CDR1 is SEHNR, CDR2 FQNEAQ (reference sequence). The CDR3 length is 17 residues. This receptor was identified in a human donor in good health. Some clones in this sample may be carry-over from other donors' samples. Source material: PBMCs. The genes are TRBV7-9 and TRBJ2-1; 12 bases are shared with TRBD2. DNA for the CDR3: TGTGCCAGCAGCCCCAGACTAGCGGGAGATAACTACAATGAGCAGTTCTTC. Translation gives CASSPRLAGDNYNEQFF.